The clone carrying this T cell receptor beta chain has ten or more counts. No antigen is known for it. TCRdb ran MiXCR on the reads and lists one entry per CDR3 protein. Found here are under 200,000 distinct CDR3 sequences, nearly 9.5% of them singletons; the top ten hold around 4.4%. The CDR3 consists of 16 residues. Germline assignment: CDR1 MNHNY and CDR2 SVGAGI (reference sequence). V lost 0 bases to trimming and J lost 4 bases, with 15 bases between them. The source of the sample is a study of T cell repertoires in cytomegalovirus infection. About the study: TCR beta signatures that were public indicated CMV infection and matching HLA type.

Study-level points and caveats: There were HLA-C-restricted CMV-specific TCR beta clonotypes dominating the ex vivo response. Carriage of CMV together with the relevant HLA was identifiable through cumulative public TCR beta family frequency.

The chain carries TRBV6-6 and TRBJ2-5; weak D call: TRBD2 (6 bases). The clonotype comes from a human donor in good health (CMV status not recorded). Some clones in this sample may be carry-over from other donors' samples. Sequences were obtained from PBMCs. The chain's CDR3 is CASSYSSREPVETQYF. CDR3 DNA sequence: TGTGCCAGCAGTTACTCGAGCCGGGAGCCCGTAGAGACCCAGTACTTC.